These 17 T cell receptor beta chains were all obtained from the same sample, sequenced in a study of T cell repertoires in cytomegalovirus infection. The antigens for these receptors are not known. One entry per CDR3 protein, called by TCRdb with MiXCR from the reads. The data show about 890,000 distinct CDR3 sequences, around 32% seen once. This specimen consisted of cultured CD8+ T cells from PBMCs, obtained from culture after CMV antigen stimulation. The source of these receptors is a human donor in good health (CMV status not recorded). Some clones in this sample may be carry-over from other donors' samples.

V and J are TRBV27 and TRBJ1-2, with 8 positions matching TRBD1. Germline-derived CDR1 and CDR2 are MNHEY and SMNVEV (reference sequence). After removal of 6 bases from V and 0 bases from J, the junction contained 6 bases not matched to a gene. The CDR3 spans 15 residues. The CDR3 DNA reads as TGTGCCAGCAGGACCACAGGGGGAGCTAACTATGGCTACACCTTC. This codes for CASRTTGGANYGYTF.

The chain joins TRBV19 to TRBJ1-1, with D tentatively TRBD1 (5 bases). This CDR3 contains 15 residues. The germline V gene encodes CDR1 LNHDA and CDR2 SQIVND (reference sequence). Trimming removed 8 bases from V and 1 base from J, with 17 bases in between. In nucleotides, the CDR3 is TGTGCCAGTCGGGGACCAGGCCTACCGAACACTGAAGCTTTCTTT. Translating it yields CASRGPGLPNTEAFF. The full variable domain, in which reference TRBV19 and TRBJ1-1 provide the parts outside the CDR3, is DGGITQSPKYLFRKEGQNVTLSCEQNLNHDAMYWYRQDPGQGLRLIYYSQIVNDFQKGDIAEGYSVSREKKESFPLTVTSAQKNPTAFYLCASRGPGLPNTEAFFGQGTRLTVV.

The chain couples TRBV2 to TRBJ2-1; 9 nucleotides align to TRBD2. After removal of 7 bases from V and 0 bases from J, the junction contained 4 bases not matched to a gene. This CDR3 has 15 amino acids. CDR1 and CDR2 (germline): SNHLY, FYNNEI. The CDR3 reads CASIRLADSYNEQFF. CDR3 DNA: TGTGCCAGCATTCGACTAGCGGACTCCTACAATGAGCAGTTCTTC.

This clonotype showed up just once. V gene TRBV7-2 combines with J gene TRBJ1-1, with D maybe TRBD1 (5 bases). The germline gives CDR1 SGHTA, CDR2 FQGNSA. This CDR3 spans 15 amino acids. The V and J ends lost 5 bases and 4 bases respectively, with 17 bases between them. The chain's CDR3 is CASSPLGGVATEAFF. The CDR3 coding sequence is TGTGCCAGCAGCCCTCTGGGGGGGGTGGCCACTGAAGCTTTCTTT.

In its sample, this clonotype was seen a few times. This chain connects TRBV7-6 to TRBJ1-1; 11 bases are a match to TRBD1. Germline CDR1 SGHVS, CDR2 FNYEAQ. After removal of 2 bases from V and 7 bases from J, the junction contained 12 bases not matched to a gene. The CDR3 sequence is 17 residues long. The CDR3 nucleotides are TGTGCCAGCAGCTTACTTGGGGGAGGGACAGGGGGTTTTGAAGCTTTCTTT. This encodes CASSLLGGGTGGFEAFF.

This clonotype occurred a few times. CDR3 protein: CAIKRDSTGELFF. CDR3 nucleotides: TGTGCCATCAAGAGGGATAGCACCGGGGAGCTGTTTTTT. The chain carries TRBV10-3 and TRBJ2-2; weak D call: TRBD2 (5 bases). There are 13 residues in the CDR3. V dropped 7 bases and J dropped 4 bases, with 10 bases sitting between them. Germline-derived CDR1 and CDR2 are ENHRY and SYGVKD.

V is TRBV5-1 and J is TRBJ1-1, with D tentatively TRBD1 (5 bases). The CDR3 runs 15 residues. V gave up 3 bases and J gave up 1 base, with 13 bases separating them. From germline, CDR1 is SGHRS and CDR2 YFSETQ. The CDR3 protein is CASSSLGEANTEAFF. CDR3 in DNA: TGCGCCAGCAGCTCCCTGGGGGAGGCGAACACTGAAGCTTTCTTT.

This clonotype was detected many times. The CDR3 DNA sequence: TGTGCCAGCAGCTTGACAAAAATGAACACTGAAGCTTTCTTT. Translated: CASSLTKMNTEAFF. The J gene is TRBJ1-1, the V gene TRBV11-1; no definite D call. Deletions cut 3 bases from V and 0 bases from J, with 8 bases between. The germline CDR1 and CDR2 sequences are SGHAT and FQDESV (reference sequence). This CDR3 has 14 amino acids.

This clonotype was picked up a small number of times. The J gene is TRBJ1-2, the V gene TRBV4-1; weak D call: TRBD1 (5 bases). V was pared by 3 bases and J by 1 base, with 27 bases between. Germline assignment: CDR1 MGHRA and CDR2 YSYEKL. The CDR3 is made up of 20 amino acids. CDR3 in amino acids: CASSHPKAPEFGTSNYGYTF. The DNA of the CDR3 is TGCGCCAGCAGCCACCCGAAGGCCCCAGAGTTCGGGACTAGTAACTATGGCTACACCTTC.

The chain joins TRBV10-1 to TRBJ1-4, with a possible D match to TRBD1 (5 bases). Germline lookup yields CDR1 WNHNN and CDR2 SYGVQD (reference sequence). The CDR3 is 14 amino acids. The V end lost 6 bases, the J end lost 4 bases, and 12 bases lay between the germline ends. The CDR3 is CASSTGTHNEKLFF. The DNA of the CDR3 is TGCGCCAGCAGCACCGGGACTCATAATGAAAAACTGTTTTTT.

The gene calls are TRBV7-9 and TRBJ1-6, with TRBD1 matching over 7 bases. The CDR3 is made up of 16 amino acids. Losses at the gene ends were 5 bases for V and 5 bases for J; bases not matched to a gene: 9. Germline V gene data show CDR1 as SEHNR and CDR2 as FQNEAQ (reference sequence). This CDR3 is CASSPTGMGNNSPLHF. Here the CDR3 DNA reads TGTGCCAGCAGCCCGACAGGGATGGGAAATAATTCACCCCTCCACTTT.

J is TRBJ2-3 and V is TRBV6-4; TRBD2 agrees at 8 bases. V lost 8 bases to trimming and J lost 4 bases; unmatched junction nucleotides: 8. This CDR3 is built from 14 residues. Germline V gene data show CDR1 as MRHNA and CDR2 as SNTAGT. The CDR3, as DNA: TGTGCCAGCTCGGACGGGGGGGTCGCAGATACGCAGTATTTT. The encoded protein is CASSDGGVADTQYF.

This clonotype was detected a few times. CDR3 protein: CSATPGTTHSGELFF. CDR3 sequence (DNA): TGCAGTGCTACACCCGGGACTACCCACTCCGGGGAGCTGTTTTTT. The chain combines TRBV20-1 with TRBJ2-2; 7 nucleotides line up with TRBD2. The V segment lost 4 bases and the J segment 6 bases; nucleotides outside the gene matches: 11. The CDR3 totals 15 residues. The germline gives CDR1 DFQATT, CDR2 SNEGSKA (reference sequence).

This clonotype was seen more than once but under ten times. V gene TRBV11-2 combines with J gene TRBJ2-1; the match to TRBD1 covers 11 bases. CDR3 length equals 14 residues. Germline V lookup: CDR1 SGHAT, CDR2 FQNNGV. V was pared by 5 bases and J by 7 bases, with 4 bases of the junction left unmatched. CDR3 DNA sequence: TGTGCCAGCAGCCTGTGGGACAGGGGGAATGAGCAGTTCTTC. Its protein is CASSLWDRGNEQFF.

CDR3 residues: CASSGQDSNQPQHF. Here the CDR3 DNA reads TGTGCCAGCTCGGGACAGGATAGTAATCAGCCCCAGCATTTT. This rearrangement joins TRBV2 to TRBJ1-5; 8 nucleotides agree with TRBD1. In germline, CDR1 is SNHLY, CDR2 FYNNEI. This CDR3 has 14 amino acids. V dropped 8 bases and J dropped 4; count of bases not matched to a gene: 7.

The chain carries TRBV7-4 and TRBJ1-2, with D tentatively TRBD1 (5 bases). Trimming took off 1 base at V and 2 bases at J, with 17 bases between the two ends. The CDR3 covers 17 residues. CDR1 is SGHVT, CDR2 SQSDAQ, per germline. The DNA for the CDR3 is TGTGCCAGCAGCTTAGTAGGGTACAGGTCCCTAAACTATGGCTACACCTTC. Translation gives CASSLVGYRSLNYGYTF.

This clonotype was observed a few times. The chain combines TRBV10-3 with TRBJ2-2, with 8 bases fitting TRBD1. After removal of 3 bases from V and 0 bases from J, the junction contained 3 bases not matched to a gene. Germline CDR1 ENHRY, CDR2 SYGVKD. This CDR3 spans 16 amino acids. The CDR3 coding sequence is TGTGCCATCAGTGACGAGACAGGGGCGAACACCGGGGAGCTGTTTTTT. Its translation: CAISDETGANTGELFF.